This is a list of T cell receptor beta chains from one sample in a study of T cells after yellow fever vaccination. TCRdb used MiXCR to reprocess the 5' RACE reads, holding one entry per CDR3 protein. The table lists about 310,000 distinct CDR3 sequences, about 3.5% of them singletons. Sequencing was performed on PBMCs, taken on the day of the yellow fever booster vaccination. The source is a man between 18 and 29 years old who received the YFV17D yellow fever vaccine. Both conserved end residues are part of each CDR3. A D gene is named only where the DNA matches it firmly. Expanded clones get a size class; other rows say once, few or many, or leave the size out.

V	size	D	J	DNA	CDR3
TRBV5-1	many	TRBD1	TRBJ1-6	TGCGCCAGCAGCTTGCAGGGGGCCTCAATTTCACCCCTCCACTTT	CASSLQGASISPLHF
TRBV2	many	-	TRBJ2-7	TGTGCCAGCAGCTCAGGGGCAGGCCCCTACGAGCAGTACTTC	CASSSGAGPYEQYF
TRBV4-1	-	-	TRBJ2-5	TGCGCCAGCCGGAGTCTTAGGGGCCCCCAAGAGACCCAGTACTTC	CASRSLRGPQETQYF
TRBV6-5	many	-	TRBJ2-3	TGTGCCAGCAGCCGAGGAGGGGAGGATACGCAGTATTTT	CASSRGGEDTQYF
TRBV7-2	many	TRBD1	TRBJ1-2	TGTGCCAGCATCCGAACAGGGGCGAGCTATGGCTACACCTTC	CASIRTGASYGYTF
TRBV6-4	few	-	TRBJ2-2	TGTGCCAGCAGTGACTCGTCGGGAAGCGCGAACACCGGGGAGCTGTTTTTT	CASSDSSGSANTGELFF
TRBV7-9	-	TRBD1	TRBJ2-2	TGTGCCAGCAGCTCTCGCCGGGACAGGGGGCCCGGGGAGCTGTTTTTT	CASSSRRDRGPGELFF
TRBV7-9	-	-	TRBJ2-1	TGTGCCAGCAGCTTAAGGGGGGCCACCTACAATGAGCAGTTCTTC	CASSLRGATYNEQFF
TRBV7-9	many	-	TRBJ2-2	TGTGCCAGCACCCCCATACGGGAGCTGTTTTTT	CASTPIRELFF
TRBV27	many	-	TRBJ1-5	TGTGCCAGCAGTTCGGGGCAGCCATCCTATCAGCCCCAGCATTTT	CASSSGQPSYQPQHF
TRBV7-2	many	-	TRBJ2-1	TGTGCCAGCAGTTACAATAACAATGAGCAGTTCTTC	CASSYNNNEQFF
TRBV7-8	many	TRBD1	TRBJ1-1	TGTGCCAGCAGCTTAATGATAAGGCAGGGGGACACTGAAGCTTTCTTT	CASSLMIRQGDTEAFF
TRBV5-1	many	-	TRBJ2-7	TGCGCCAGCAGCTCTCCGAGGGGGTACGAGCAGTACTTC	CASSSPRGYEQYF
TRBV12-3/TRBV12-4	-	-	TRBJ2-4	TGTGCCAGCAGTTTATTCGGGGGTTACGGCAAAAACATTCAGTACTTC	CASSLFGGYGKNIQYF
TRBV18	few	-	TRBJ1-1	TGTGCCAGCTCACCTTCCGCAACCCGAGAAGCTTTCTTT	CASSPSATREAFF
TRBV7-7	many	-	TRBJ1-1	TGTGCTAGCAGCTCCGCTCCCCAGAACACTGAAGCTTTCTTT	CASSSAPQNTEAFF
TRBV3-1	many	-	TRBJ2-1	TGTGCCAGCAGCTCGCTCCCGGGACTCCCCTTTCGCTACAATGAGCAGTTCTTC	CASSSLPGLPFRYNEQFF
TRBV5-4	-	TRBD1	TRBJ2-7	TGTGCCAGCAACAGGGGGGCAGGGGACCCCTACGAGCAGTACTTC	CASNRGAGDPYEQYF
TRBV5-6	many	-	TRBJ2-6	TGTGCCAGCAGCTTGGGCGTATCTGGGGCCAACGTCCTGACTTTC	CASSLGVSGANVLTF
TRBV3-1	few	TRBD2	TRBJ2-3	TGTGCCAGCAGCCAAGAAGCGGGGAGAGGTGATACGCAGTATTTT	CASSQEAGRGDTQYF
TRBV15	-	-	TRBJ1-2	TGTGCCACCAGCCCAAGACTGGAGAATGGCTACACCTTC	CATSPRLENGYTF
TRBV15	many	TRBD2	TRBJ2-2	TGTGCCACCAGCAGTTCCGGGACTAGTGTCCCAACCGGGGAGCTGTTTTTT	CATSSSGTSVPTGELFF
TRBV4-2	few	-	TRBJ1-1	TGTGCCAGCAGCCACCCTACAGGTCACACTGAAGCTTTCTTT	CASSHPTGHTEAFF
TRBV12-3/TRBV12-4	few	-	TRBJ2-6	TGTGCCAGCACCACCTATCGGAGCTCTGGGGCCAACGTCCTGACTTTC	CASTTYRSSGANVLTF
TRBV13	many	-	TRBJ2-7	TGTGCCAGCAGCTTAGTTGACGGGAGCTCCTACGAGCAGTACTTC	CASSLVDGSSYEQYF
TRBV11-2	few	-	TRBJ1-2	TGTGCCAGCAGCTTAGGGTCGGAGCTTGGCTACACCTTC	CASSLGSELGYTF
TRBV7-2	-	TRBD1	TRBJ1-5	TGTGCCAGCAGCATACTCAGGGGGCTCGGACAGCCCCAGCATTTT	CASSILRGLGQPQHF
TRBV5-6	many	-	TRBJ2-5	TGTGCCAGCAGCTTGGAGTCGGAGACCCAGTACTTC	CASSLESETQYF
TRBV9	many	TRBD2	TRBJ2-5	TGTGCCAGCAGCGGAACCGGGGTGACTAGCGCCAAAGAGACCCAGTACTTC	CASSGTGVTSAKETQYF
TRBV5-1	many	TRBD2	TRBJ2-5	TGCGCCAGCAGCTTGCCGGGGGGGCGATTTGAGACCCAGTACTTC	CASSLPGGRFETQYF
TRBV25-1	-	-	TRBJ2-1	TGTGCCAGCAGTGACAGGGGTGAGCAGTTCTTC	CASSDRGEQFF
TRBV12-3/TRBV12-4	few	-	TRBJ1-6	TGTGCCAGCAGTTTCAGGATCTCGAATTCACCCCTCCACTTT	CASSFRISNSPLHF